This TCR beta chain was documented in a study of blood T cell repertoires in COVID-19. TCRdb's table, derived via immunoSEQ multiplex PCR, lists solely in-frame clones and lacks some. The table has 12,000 to 15,000 clones, about nine tenths seen once. Sequencing input: peripheral blood. The clonotype originates from a human donor in a cohort sampled during active COVID-19.

CDR3 region: CASREGYGYTF. The CDR3 bases are TGTGCCAGCAGGGAGGGCTATGGCTACACCTTC. The chain recombines TRBV6-5 with TRBJ1-2; no clear D. The CDR3 covers 11 residues. V lost 6 bases and J lost 4, with 6 bases in between. The V gene's germline CDR1 is MNHEY and CDR2 SVGAGI.